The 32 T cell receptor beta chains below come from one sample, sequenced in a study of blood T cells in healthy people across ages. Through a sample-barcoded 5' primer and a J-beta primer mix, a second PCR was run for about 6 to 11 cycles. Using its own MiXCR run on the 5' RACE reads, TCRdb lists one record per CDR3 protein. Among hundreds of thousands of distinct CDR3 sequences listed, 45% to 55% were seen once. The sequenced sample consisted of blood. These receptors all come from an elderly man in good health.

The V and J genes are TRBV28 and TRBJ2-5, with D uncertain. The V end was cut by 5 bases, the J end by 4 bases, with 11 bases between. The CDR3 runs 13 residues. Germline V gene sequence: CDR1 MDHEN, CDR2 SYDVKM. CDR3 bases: TGTGCCAGCAGTCCCCCCTCTCTAGAGACCCAGTACTTC. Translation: CASSPPSLETQYF.

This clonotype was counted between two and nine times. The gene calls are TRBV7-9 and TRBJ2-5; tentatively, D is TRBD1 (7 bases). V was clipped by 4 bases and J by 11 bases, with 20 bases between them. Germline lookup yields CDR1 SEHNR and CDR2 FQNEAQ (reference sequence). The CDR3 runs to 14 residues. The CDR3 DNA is TGTGCCAGCAGCTCAGGGGGGACGTACAGGGAGCAGTACTTC. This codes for CASSSGGTYREQYF.

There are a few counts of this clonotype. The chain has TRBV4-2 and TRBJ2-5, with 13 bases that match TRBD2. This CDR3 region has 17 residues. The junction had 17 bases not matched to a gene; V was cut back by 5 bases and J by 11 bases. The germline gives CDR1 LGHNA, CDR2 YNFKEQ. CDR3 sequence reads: CASSEGPGTSGTNEQYF. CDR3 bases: TGTGCCAGCAGCGAAGGACCCGGGACTAGCGGGACGAATGAGCAGTACTTC.

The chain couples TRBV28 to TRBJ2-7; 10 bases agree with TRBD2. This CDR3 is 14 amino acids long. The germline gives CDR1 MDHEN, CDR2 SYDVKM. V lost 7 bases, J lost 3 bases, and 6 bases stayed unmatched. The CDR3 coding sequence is TGTGCCAGCAATCTCCTAGCGGGAGACTACGAGCAGTACTTC. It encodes CASNLLAGDYEQYF.

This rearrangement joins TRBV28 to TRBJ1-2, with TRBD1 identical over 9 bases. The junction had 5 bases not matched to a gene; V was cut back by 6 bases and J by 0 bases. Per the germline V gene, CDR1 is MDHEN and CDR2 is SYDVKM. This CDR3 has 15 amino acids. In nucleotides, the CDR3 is TGTGCCAGCAGCCCCGGGACAGGGTCTAACTATGGCTACACCTTC. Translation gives CASSPGTGSNYGYTF.

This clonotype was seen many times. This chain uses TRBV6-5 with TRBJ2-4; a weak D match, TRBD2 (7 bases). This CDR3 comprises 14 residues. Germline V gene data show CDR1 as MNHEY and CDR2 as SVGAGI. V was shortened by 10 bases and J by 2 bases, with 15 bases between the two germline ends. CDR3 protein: CATWGRGTKNIQYF. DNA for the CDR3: TGTGCCACCTGGGGGCGGGGGACCAAAAACATTCAGTACTTC.

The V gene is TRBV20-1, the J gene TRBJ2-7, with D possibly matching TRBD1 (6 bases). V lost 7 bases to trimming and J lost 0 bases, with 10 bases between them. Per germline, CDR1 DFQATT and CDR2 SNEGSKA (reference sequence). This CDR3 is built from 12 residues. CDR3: CSGVGASYEQYF. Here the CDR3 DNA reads TGCAGTGGGGTGGGGGCCTCCTACGAGCAGTACTTC.

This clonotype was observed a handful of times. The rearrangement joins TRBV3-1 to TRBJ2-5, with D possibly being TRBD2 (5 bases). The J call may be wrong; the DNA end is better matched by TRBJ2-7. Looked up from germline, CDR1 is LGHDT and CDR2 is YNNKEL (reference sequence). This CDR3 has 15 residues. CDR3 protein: CASSQGRASSYEQYF. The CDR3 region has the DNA TGTGCCAGCAGCCAGGGGAGAGCGTCCTCCTACGAGCAGTACTTC.

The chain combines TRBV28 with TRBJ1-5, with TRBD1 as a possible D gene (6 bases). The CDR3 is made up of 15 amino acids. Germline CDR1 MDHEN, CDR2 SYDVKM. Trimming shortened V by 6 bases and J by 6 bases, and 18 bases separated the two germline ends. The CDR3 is CASRTGTLVIQPQHF. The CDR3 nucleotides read TGTGCCAGCAGAACCGGGACATTAGTAATTCAGCCCCAGCATTTT.

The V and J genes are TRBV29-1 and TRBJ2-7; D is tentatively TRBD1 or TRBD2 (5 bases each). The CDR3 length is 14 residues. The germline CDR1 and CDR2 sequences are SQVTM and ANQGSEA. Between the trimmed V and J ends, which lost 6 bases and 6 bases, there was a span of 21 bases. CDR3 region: CSVTGTTQSGEQYF. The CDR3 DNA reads TGCAGCGTCACGGGGACGACTCAGTCGGGCGAGCAGTACTTC.

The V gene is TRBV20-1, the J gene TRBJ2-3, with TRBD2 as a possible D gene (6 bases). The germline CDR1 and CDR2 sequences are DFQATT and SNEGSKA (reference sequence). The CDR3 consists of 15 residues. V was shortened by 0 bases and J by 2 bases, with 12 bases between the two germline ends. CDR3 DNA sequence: TGCAGTGCTAGAGATGGAGGACTATTCACAGATACGCAGTATTTT. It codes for CSARDGGLFTDTQYF.

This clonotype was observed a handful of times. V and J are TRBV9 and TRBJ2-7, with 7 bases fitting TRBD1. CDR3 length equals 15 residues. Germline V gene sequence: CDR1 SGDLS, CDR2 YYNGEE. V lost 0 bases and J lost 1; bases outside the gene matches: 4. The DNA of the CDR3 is TGTGCCAGCAGCGTAGGTGGGACAGATTCCTACGAGCAGTACTTC. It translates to CASSVGGTDSYEQYF.

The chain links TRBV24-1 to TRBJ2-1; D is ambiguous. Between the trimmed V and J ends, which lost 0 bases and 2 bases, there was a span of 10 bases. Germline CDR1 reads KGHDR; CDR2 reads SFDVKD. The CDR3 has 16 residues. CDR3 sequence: CATSDLASAPYNEQFF. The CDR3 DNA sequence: TGTGCCACCAGTGATTTGGCTAGTGCCCCCTACAATGAGCAGTTCTTC.

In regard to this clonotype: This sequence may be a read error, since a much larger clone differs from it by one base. Here the CDR3 DNA reads TGTGCCACCGTCCGCCGGCGGGAGAATTCCAATGAGCAGTACTTC. It specifies CATVRRRENSNEQYF. The V gene is TRBV6-5, the J gene TRBJ2-5; 7 bases are a match to TRBD2. Germline CDR1 reads MNHEY; CDR2 reads SVGAGI. The CDR3 contains 15 residues. Trimming removed 10 bases from V and 11 bases from J; junction bases left unmatched: 22.

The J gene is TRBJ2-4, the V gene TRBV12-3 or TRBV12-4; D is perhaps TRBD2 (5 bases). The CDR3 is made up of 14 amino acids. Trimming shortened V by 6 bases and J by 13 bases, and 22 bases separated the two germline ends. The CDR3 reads CASSTSGLEWEQYF. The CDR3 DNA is TGTGCCAGCAGCACCTCTGGGTTAGAATGGGAGCAGTACTTC.

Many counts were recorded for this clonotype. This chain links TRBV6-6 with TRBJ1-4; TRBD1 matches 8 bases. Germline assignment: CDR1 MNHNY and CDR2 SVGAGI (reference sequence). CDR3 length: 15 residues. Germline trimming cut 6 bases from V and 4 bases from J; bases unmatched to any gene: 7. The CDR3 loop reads CASRGRGRGNEKLFF. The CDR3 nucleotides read TGTGCCAGCAGGGGCAGGGGGCGCGGTAATGAAAAACTGTTTTTT.

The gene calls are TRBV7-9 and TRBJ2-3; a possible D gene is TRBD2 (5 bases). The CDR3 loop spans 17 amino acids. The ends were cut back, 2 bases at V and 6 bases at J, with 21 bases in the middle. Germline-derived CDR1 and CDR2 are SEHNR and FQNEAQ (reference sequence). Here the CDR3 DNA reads TGTGCCAGCAGCTTAAACGTGCTTAGCGCCGGAATGGATACGCAGTATTTT. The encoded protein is CASSLNVLSAGMDTQYF.

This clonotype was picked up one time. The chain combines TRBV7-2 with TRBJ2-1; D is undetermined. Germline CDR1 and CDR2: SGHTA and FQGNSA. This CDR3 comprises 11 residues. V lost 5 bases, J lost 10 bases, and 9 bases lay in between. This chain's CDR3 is CASSQVPEQFF. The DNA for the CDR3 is TGTGCCAGCAGCCAAGTCCCGGAGCAGTTCTTC.

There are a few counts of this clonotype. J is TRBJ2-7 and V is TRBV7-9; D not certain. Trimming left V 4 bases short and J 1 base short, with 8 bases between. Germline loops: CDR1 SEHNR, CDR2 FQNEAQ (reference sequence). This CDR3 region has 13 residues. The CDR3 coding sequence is TGTGCCAGCAGCTGCGCAGGATCCTACGAGCAGTACTTC. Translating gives CASSCAGSYEQYF.

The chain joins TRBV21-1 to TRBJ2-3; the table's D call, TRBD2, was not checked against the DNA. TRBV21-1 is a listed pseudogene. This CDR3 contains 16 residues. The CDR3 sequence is CASSKGLSPSTDTQYF. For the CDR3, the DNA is TGTGCCAGCAGCAAGGGACTCTCCCCGAGCACAGATACGCAGTATTTT.

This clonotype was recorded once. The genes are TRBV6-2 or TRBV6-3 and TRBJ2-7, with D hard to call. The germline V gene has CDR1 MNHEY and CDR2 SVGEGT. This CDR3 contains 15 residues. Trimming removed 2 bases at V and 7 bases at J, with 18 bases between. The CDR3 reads CASSYPRALGDEQYF. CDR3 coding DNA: TGTGCCAGCAGTTACCCAAGGGCCCTGGGCGATGAGCAGTACTTC.

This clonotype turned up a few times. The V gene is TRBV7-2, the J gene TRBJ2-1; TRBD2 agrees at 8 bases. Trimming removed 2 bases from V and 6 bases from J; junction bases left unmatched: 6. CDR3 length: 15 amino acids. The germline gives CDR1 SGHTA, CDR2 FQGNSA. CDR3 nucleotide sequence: TGTGCCAGCAGCTTATCGGGGGGGCGTAGCAATGAGCAGTTCTTC. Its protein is CASSLSGGRSNEQFF.

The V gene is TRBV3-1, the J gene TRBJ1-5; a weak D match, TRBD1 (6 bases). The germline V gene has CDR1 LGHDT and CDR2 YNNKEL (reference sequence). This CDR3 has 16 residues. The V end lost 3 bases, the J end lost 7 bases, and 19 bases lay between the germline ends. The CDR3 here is CASSQEGRGRGQPQHF. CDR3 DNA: TGTGCCAGCAGCCAGGAGGGGAGAGGCAGGGGCCAGCCCCAGCATTTT.

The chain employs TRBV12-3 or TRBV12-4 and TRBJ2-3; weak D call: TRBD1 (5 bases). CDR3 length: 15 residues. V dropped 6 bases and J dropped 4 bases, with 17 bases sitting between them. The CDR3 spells CASRFSSLRADTQYF. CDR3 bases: TGTGCCAGCAGGTTTTCCAGTCTCAGGGCAGATACGCAGTATTTT.

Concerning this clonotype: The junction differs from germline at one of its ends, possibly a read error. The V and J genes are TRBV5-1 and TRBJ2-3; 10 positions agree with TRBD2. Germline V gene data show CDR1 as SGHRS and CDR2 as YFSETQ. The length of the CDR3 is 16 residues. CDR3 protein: CASNLEGTSGTDTQYF. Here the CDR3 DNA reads TGCGCCAGCAACTTGGAGGGGACTAGCGGCACAGATACGCAGTATTTT.

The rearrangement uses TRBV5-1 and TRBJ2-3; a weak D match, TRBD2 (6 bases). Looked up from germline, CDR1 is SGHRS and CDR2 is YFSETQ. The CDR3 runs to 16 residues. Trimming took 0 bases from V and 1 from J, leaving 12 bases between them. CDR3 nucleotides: TGCGCCAGCAGCTTGGAGGTCGGAGGGGGCACAGATACGCAGTATTTT. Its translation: CASSLEVGGGTDTQYF.

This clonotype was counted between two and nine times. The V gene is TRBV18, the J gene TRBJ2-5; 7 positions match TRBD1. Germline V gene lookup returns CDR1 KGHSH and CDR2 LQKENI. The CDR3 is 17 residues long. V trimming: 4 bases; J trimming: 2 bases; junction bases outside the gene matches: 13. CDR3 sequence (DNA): TGTGCCAGCTCACTCCCGACAGGGCAGGACAAACAAGAGACCCAGTACTTC. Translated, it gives CASSLPTGQDKQETQYF.

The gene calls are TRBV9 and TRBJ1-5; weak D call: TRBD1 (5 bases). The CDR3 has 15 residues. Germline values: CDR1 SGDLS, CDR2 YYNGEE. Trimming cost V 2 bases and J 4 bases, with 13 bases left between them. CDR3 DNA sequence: TGTGCCAGCAGCGTCGGTCCAGGGCAGAATCAGCCCCAGCATTTT. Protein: CASSVGPGQNQPQHF.

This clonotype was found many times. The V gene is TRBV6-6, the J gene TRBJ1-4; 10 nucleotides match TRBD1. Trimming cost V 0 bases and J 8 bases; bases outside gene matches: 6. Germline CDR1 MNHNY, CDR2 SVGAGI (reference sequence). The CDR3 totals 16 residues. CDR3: CASSYSEDRGEEKLFF. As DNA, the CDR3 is TGTGCCAGCAGTTACTCTGAGGACAGGGGGGAAGAAAAACTGTTTTTT.

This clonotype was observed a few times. CDR3 amino acids: CASRLGERWTYGNEQFF. CDR3 sequence (DNA): TGTGCCAGCAGGTTGGGCGAGCGGTGGACCTACGGGAATGAGCAGTTCTTC. This chain connects TRBV6-1 to TRBJ2-1; possible D gene TRBD2, 5 bases. This CDR3 spans 17 amino acids. Trimming took off 6 bases at V and 7 bases at J, with 25 bases between the two ends. Per the germline V gene, CDR1 is MNHNS and CDR2 is SASEGT.

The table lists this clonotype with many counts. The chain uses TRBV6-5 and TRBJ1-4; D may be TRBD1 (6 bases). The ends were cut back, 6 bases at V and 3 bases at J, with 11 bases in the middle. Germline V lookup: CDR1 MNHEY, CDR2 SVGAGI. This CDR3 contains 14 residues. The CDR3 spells CASRRTVANEKLFF. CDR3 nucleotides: TGTGCCAGCAGGAGGACAGTCGCTAATGAAAAACTGTTTTTT.

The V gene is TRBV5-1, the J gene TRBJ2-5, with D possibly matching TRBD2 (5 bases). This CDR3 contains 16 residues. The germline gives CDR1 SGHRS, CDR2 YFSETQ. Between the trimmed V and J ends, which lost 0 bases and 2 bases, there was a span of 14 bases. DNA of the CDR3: TGCGCCAGCAGCTTGGGAGGGCAGATCCAACAAGAGACCCAGTACTTC. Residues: CASSLGGQIQQETQYF.